This TCR beta chain was captured in a study of cytomegalovirus exposure and HLA in healthy donors. CDR3 length equals 12 residues. Germline CDR1 SGDLS, CDR2 YYNGEE. V dropped 3 bases and J dropped 7 bases, with 8 bases sitting between them. PCR primers comprised 60 Vbeta and 13 Jbeta primers. The table came from immunoSEQ multiplex PCR; TCRdb's copy has only in-frame clones and leaves some out. The sample includes 45,000 to 70,000 clones, about 80% of them seen just once. The sequence was collected from a man between 45 and 60 years old in good health and CMV-seronegative. The source material was PBMCs. The J gene is TRBJ2-1, the V gene TRBV9, with D uncertain. This CDR3 is CASSDSWNEQFF. CDR3 DNA sequence: TGTGCCAGCAGCGATAGTTGGAATGAGCAGTTCTTC.